This is a list of T cell receptor beta chains from one sample in a study of T cells in Graves' hyperthyroidism and ophthalmopathy. In TCRdb, the multiplex PCR reads were re-called with MiXCR into one record per CDR3 protein. The data contain more than 300,000 distinct CDR3 sequences, about a sixth of them singletons. Sequencing used blood. The source of these receptors is a woman aged 25 to 39 with Graves' hyperthyroidism that later progressed to Graves' ophthalmopathy. CDR3s include the opening cysteine and the closing phenylalanine or tryptophan. A D gene is named only where the DNA matches it firmly. The size of a clone is reported for some rows only, either as once, few or many, or as a class for expanded clones.

V gene	J gene	clone size	D gene	CDR3 protein	CDR3 DNA
TRBV6-1	TRBJ1-5	few	.	CASSERGHFSNQPQHF	TGTGCCAGCAGTGAACGCGGACACTTTAGCAATCAGCCCCAGCATTTT
TRBV12-3/TRBV12-4	TRBJ1-1	many	.	CASRLRGDTEAFF	TGTGCCAGCAGGCTCAGGGGAGACACTGAAGCTTTCTTT
TRBV3-1	TRBJ2-1	.	TRBD2	CASSQEAGSYNEQFF	TGTGCCAGCAGCCAAGAAGCGGGGTCCTACAATGAGCAGTTCTTC
TRBV13	TRBJ2-7	many	.	CASSLEQGGVQYF	TGTGCCAGCAGCTTAGAGCAGGGGGGCGTGCAGTACTTC
TRBV12-3/TRBV12-4	TRBJ2-1	.	TRBD2	CATRRAGWGGYNEQFF	TGTGCCACCAGACGAGCAGGGTGGGGGGGCTACAATGAGCAGTTCTTC
TRBV30	TRBJ1-5	many	.	CAWSVEGLPSNQPQHF	TGTGCCTGGAGCGTGGAGGGGTTACCTAGCAATCAGCCCCAGCATTTT
TRBV11-2	TRBJ2-7	many	.	CASSLEGVAARQYF	TGTGCCAGCAGCTTAGAAGGGGTGGCGGCGCGGCAGTACTTC
TRBV28	TRBJ2-4	many	TRBD2	CASRPSGSSGSFGIQYF	TGTGCCAGCAGGCCCTCCGGGTCTAGCGGGAGTTTTGGCATTCAGTACTTC
TRBV20-1	TRBJ2-5	.	.	CSALGVEETQYF	TGCAGTGCTTTGGGGGTAGAGGAGACCCAGTACTTC
TRBV20-1	TRBJ2-1	many	TRBD2	CSVRGGRNEQFF	TGCAGTGTCCGGGGGGGCCGCAATGAGCAGTTCTTC
TRBV7-2	TRBJ2-1	many	TRBD1	CASSMGQGWDEQFF	TGTGCCAGCAGCATGGGACAGGGGTGGGATGAGCAGTTCTTC
TRBV20-1	TRBJ2-3	many	TRBD2	CSAAREAGGSDTQYF	TGCAGTGCTGCGAGAGAGGCGGGAGGTTCAGATACGCAGTATTTT
TRBV6-2/TRBV6-3	TRBJ2-5	few	TRBD2	CASGYLAEQETQYF	TGTGCCAGCGGTTACCTAGCGGAACAAGAGACCCAGTACTTC
TRBV11-2	TRBJ2-7	many	.	CASSHTGTATYEQYF	TGTGCCAGCAGCCATACAGGGACCGCCACCTACGAGCAGTACTTC
TRBV2	TRBJ1-5	many	.	CASSYRERGNQPQHF	TGTGCCAGCAGTTACCGGGAGAGAGGCAATCAGCCCCAGCATTTT
TRBV15	TRBJ2-6	.	.	CATSGKGRGANVLTF	TGTGCCACCAGCGGGAAGGGGCGCGGGGCCAACGTCCTGACTTTC
TRBV6-5	TRBJ2-2	few	.	CASSYQGGAWVGELFF	TGTGCCAGCAGTTATCAGGGGGGGGCCTGGGTCGGGGAGCTGTTTTTT
TRBV5-5	TRBJ1-1	many	.	CASSFGDRAFF	TGTGCCAGCAGCTTCGGGGATCGGGCTTTCTTT
TRBV6-1	TRBJ2-2	.	.	CASPGLAGELFF	TGTGCCAGCCCCGGGCTTGCCGGGGAGCTGTTTTTT
TRBV10-3	TRBJ2-5	many	.	CAISDPAGRLQETQYF	TGTGCCATCAGTGACCCTGCCGGCAGGTTACAAGAGACCCAGTACTTC
TRBV7-9	TRBJ2-2	many	.	CASSHPLYSPMSNTGELFF	TGTGCCAGCAGCCACCCTCTTTACAGCCCGATGTCGAACACCGGGGAGCTGTTTTTT
TRBV5-1	TRBJ2-1	.	TRBD2	CASSSLGLAGERNEQFF	TGCGCCAGCAGCTCCCTGGGACTAGCGGGAGAAAGGAATGAGCAGTTCTTC
TRBV12-3/TRBV12-4	TRBJ2-2	many	.	CASSYRAGELFF	TGTGCCAGCAGTTATCGAGCCGGGGAGCTGTTTTTT
TRBV20-1	TRBJ2-7	many	TRBD1	CSARPLAGTGETPRSYEQYF	TGCAGTGCTAGGCCCTTGGCCGGGACAGGGGAAACCCCTCGATCCTACGAGCAGTACTTC
TRBV29-1	TRBJ2-7	many	.	CSVSGGVLAYEQYF	TGCAGCGTGAGTGGCGGCGTCCTAGCCTACGAGCAGTACTTC
TRBV2	TRBJ1-5	many	.	CASSDSGGNQPQHF	TGTGCCAGCAGTGATTCGGGGGGGAACCAGCCCCAGCATTTT
TRBV30	TRBJ2-4	many	.	CAWDVAGLGADIQYF	TGTGCCTGGGACGTCGCAGGGCTAGGGGCGGACATTCAGTACTTC
TRBV12-3/TRBV12-4	TRBJ2-3	many	.	CASRPGRARYTDTQYF	TGTGCCAGCAGACCCGGTCGAGCGCGATACACAGATACGCAGTATTTT
TRBV28	TRBJ2-7	.	.	CATSVWGGGYEQYF	TGTGCCACCTCCGTTTGGGGGGGCGGCTACGAGCAGTACTTC
TRBV5-1	TRBJ2-6	few	.	CASSLTGLSSGANVLTF	TGCGCCAGCAGCTTGACAGGGCTTAGCTCTGGGGCCAACGTCCTGACTTTC